A selection of T cell receptor beta chains follows, all from one sample in a study of T cells in Graves' hyperthyroidism and ophthalmopathy. Via MiXCR, TCRdb re-called the multiplex PCR reads, giving one row per CDR3 protein. This sample has around 530,000 distinct CDR3 sequences, with 17% found just once. Sample: blood. These receptor sequences come from a woman between 18 and 29 years old with Graves' ophthalmopathy. CDR3s include the opening cysteine and the closing phenylalanine or tryptophan. Fields, in order: clone size, J gene, CDR3 length, D gene, V gene, CDR3 protein, CDR3 DNA. The D gene is left open where the match is weak. The listing skips clone size in some rows; elsewhere it reads once, few, many or a size class.

clone size: -; J gene: TRBJ2-7; CDR3 length: 15; D gene: TRBD2; V gene: TRBV9; CDR3 protein: CASSVGSGGPNEQYF; CDR3 DNA: TGTGCCAGCAGCGTAGGGTCGGGAGGGCCTAACGAGCAGTACTTC
clone size: many; J gene: TRBJ2-1; CDR3 length: 15; D gene: -; V gene: TRBV18; CDR3 protein: CASSPPGISYNEQFF; CDR3 DNA: TGTGCCAGCTCACCACCAGGGATCTCCTACAATGAGCAGTTCTTC
clone size: many; J gene: TRBJ1-5; CDR3 length: 15; D gene: TRBD1; V gene: TRBV20-1; CDR3 protein: CSAAQGARGNQPQHF; CDR3 DNA: TGCAGTGCCGCGCAGGGGGCGCGGGGCAATCAGCCCCAGCATTTT
clone size: -; J gene: TRBJ2-1; CDR3 length: 14; D gene: -; V gene: TRBV24-1; CDR3 protein: CATSVGGPYNEQFF; CDR3 DNA: TGTGCCACCAGTGTGGGGGGACCCTACAATGAGCAGTTCTTC
clone size: -; J gene: TRBJ2-1; CDR3 length: 15; D gene: TRBD2; V gene: TRBV10-3; CDR3 protein: CAISDPPAGVHEQFF; CDR3 DNA: TGTGCCATCAGTGACCCCCCAGCGGGAGTACATGAGCAGTTCTTC
clone size: -; J gene: TRBJ1-5; CDR3 length: 15; D gene: -; V gene: TRBV18; CDR3 protein: CASSRKDRSTAPQHF; CDR3 DNA: TGTGCCAGCTCACGGAAGGATAGGAGCACGGCCCCCCAGCATTTT
clone size: -; J gene: TRBJ1-6; CDR3 length: 14; D gene: TRBD1; V gene: TRBV6-1; CDR3 protein: CASKRDRGSSPLHF; CDR3 DNA: TGTGCCAGCAAGAGGGACAGGGGCAGTTCACCCCTCCACTTT
clone size: -; J gene: TRBJ2-1; CDR3 length: 13; D gene: -; V gene: TRBV9; CDR3 protein: CASSVFGYNEQFF; CDR3 DNA: TGTGCCAGCAGCGTATTTGGTTACAATGAGCAGTTCTTC
clone size: many; J gene: TRBJ2-1; CDR3 length: 17; D gene: -; V gene: TRBV7-3; CDR3 protein: CASILNRDPSSYNEQFF; CDR3 DNA: TGTGCCAGCATACTAAATAGGGACCCGAGCTCCTACAATGAGCAGTTCTTC
clone size: -; J gene: TRBJ1-4; CDR3 length: 15; D gene: -; V gene: TRBV6-2/TRBV6-3; CDR3 protein: CSSSYSLSWNEKLFF; CDR3 DNA: TGTTCCAGCAGTTACTCGCTGTCATGGAATGAAAAACTGTTTTTT
clone size: many; J gene: TRBJ2-5; CDR3 length: 16; D gene: -; V gene: TRBV7-2; CDR3 protein: CASSSPKSASAETQYF; CDR3 DNA: TGTGCCAGCAGCTCCCCAAAGAGCGCTTCCGCGGAGACCCAGTACTTC
clone size: many; J gene: TRBJ2-1; CDR3 length: 14; D gene: TRBD2; V gene: TRBV9; CDR3 protein: CASTTSGAYNEQFF; CDR3 DNA: TGTGCCAGCACGACTAGCGGGGCCTACAATGAGCAGTTCTTC
clone size: -; J gene: TRBJ2-1; CDR3 length: 16; D gene: -; V gene: TRBV4-1; CDR3 protein: CASSQDSGVLGNEQFF; CDR3 DNA: TGCGCCAGCAGCCAAGATTCAGGGGTCCTTGGGAATGAGCAGTTCTTC
clone size: few; J gene: TRBJ1-2; CDR3 length: 20; D gene: TRBD1; V gene: TRBV3-1; CDR3 protein: CASSHRDRGIVPYRYYGYTF; CDR3 DNA: TGTGCCAGCAGCCACCGGGACAGGGGTATTGTCCCATATAGGTACTATGGCTACACCTTC
clone size: many; J gene: TRBJ1-1; CDR3 length: 15; D gene: -; V gene: TRBV7-2; CDR3 protein: CASSLVPAPKAEAFF; CDR3 DNA: TGTGCCAGCAGCTTAGTCCCAGCGCCTAAGGCTGAAGCTTTCTTT
clone size: -; J gene: TRBJ1-6; CDR3 length: 15; D gene: -; V gene: TRBV5-5; CDR3 protein: CASSGWGSENSPLHF; CDR3 DNA: TGTGCCAGCAGCGGTTGGGGCAGCGAGAATTCACCCCTCCACTTT
clone size: -; J gene: TRBJ1-6; CDR3 length: 16; D gene: -; V gene: TRBV19; CDR3 protein: CASSRRRDGDNSPLHF; CDR3 DNA: TGTGCCAGTAGTCGGCGCAGGGACGGAGATAATTCACCCCTCCACTTT
clone size: few; J gene: TRBJ1-5; CDR3 length: 15; D gene: -; V gene: TRBV19; CDR3 protein: CASSMRRTLTQPQHF; CDR3 DNA: TGTGCCAGTAGTATGAGGCGGACCCTAACACAGCCCCAGCATTTT
clone size: many; J gene: TRBJ2-7; CDR3 length: 11; D gene: -; V gene: TRBV28; CDR3 protein: CATTGLYEQYF; CDR3 DNA: TGTGCCACTACTGGACTCTACGAGCAGTACTTC
clone size: -; J gene: TRBJ1-1; CDR3 length: 13; D gene: -; V gene: TRBV9; CDR3 protein: CASSAHQNTEAFF; CDR3 DNA: TGTGCCAGCAGCGCTCATCAGAACACTGAAGCTTTCTTT
clone size: few; J gene: TRBJ1-2; CDR3 length: 15; D gene: TRBD1; V gene: TRBV30; CDR3 protein: CAWSVGTGVYYGYTF; CDR3 DNA: TGTGCCTGGAGTGTAGGGACAGGGGTTTACTATGGCTACACCTTC
clone size: many; J gene: TRBJ2-7; CDR3 length: 11; D gene: TRBD2; V gene: TRBV9; CDR3 protein: CASIKRGEQYF; CDR3 DNA: TGTGCCAGCATAAAGCGGGGCGAGCAGTACTTC
clone size: few; J gene: TRBJ1-2; CDR3 length: 14; D gene: TRBD1; V gene: TRBV12-3/TRBV12-4; CDR3 protein: CASSIGQGNYGYTF; CDR3 DNA: TGTGCCAGCAGTATAGGACAGGGTAACTATGGCTACACCTTC
clone size: -; J gene: TRBJ2-5; CDR3 length: 16; D gene: TRBD2; V gene: TRBV29-1; CDR3 protein: CSVEVGRGGLGETQYF; CDR3 DNA: TGCAGCGTTGAGGTCGGGCGGGGGGGCCTCGGGGAGACCCAGTACTTC
clone size: many; J gene: TRBJ1-3; CDR3 length: 13; D gene: -; V gene: TRBV2; CDR3 protein: CARTQPSGNTIYF; CDR3 DNA: TGTGCCAGGACACAGCCCTCTGGAAACACCATATATTTT
clone size: many; J gene: TRBJ2-3; CDR3 length: 14; D gene: -; V gene: TRBV20-1; CDR3 protein: CSDTPILRTDTQYF; CDR3 DNA: TGCAGTGATACCCCCATCCTACGCACAGATACGCAGTATTTT
clone size: many; J gene: TRBJ2-3; CDR3 length: 16; D gene: TRBD2; V gene: TRBV28; CDR3 protein: CASSPLGREAGDTQYF; CDR3 DNA: TGTGCCAGCAGTCCACTCGGGAGGGAGGCCGGAGATACGCAGTATTTT
clone size: -; J gene: TRBJ1-2; CDR3 length: 14; D gene: TRBD1; V gene: TRBV20-1; CDR3 protein: CSARDRDRDYGYTF; CDR3 DNA: TGCAGTGCTAGAGACCGGGACAGAGACTATGGCTACACCTTC
clone size: few; J gene: TRBJ2-5; CDR3 length: 15; D gene: TRBD1; V gene: TRBV19; CDR3 protein: CASSPPGTGEETQYF; CDR3 DNA: TGTGCCAGTAGTCCCCCCGGGACAGGGGAGGAGACCCAGTACTTC
clone size: many; J gene: TRBJ2-1; CDR3 length: 21; D gene: TRBD2; V gene: TRBV20-1; CDR3 protein: CSANPKLGTSARGTFHNEQFF; CDR3 DNA: TGCAGTGCTAACCCCAAACTCGGGACTAGCGCGAGAGGCACGTTTCACAATGAGCAGTTCTTC
clone size: many; J gene: TRBJ2-5; CDR3 length: 14; D gene: -; V gene: TRBV28; CDR3 protein: CASSFGGRGVDQYF; CDR3 DNA: TGTGCCAGCAGTTTTGGGGGGAGAGGGGTCGACCAGTACTTC
clone size: few; J gene: TRBJ1-2; CDR3 length: 12; D gene: -; V gene: TRBV30; CDR3 protein: CAWEPGAKGYTF; CDR3 DNA: TGTGCCTGGGAGCCGGGGGCGAAGGGCTACACCTTC
clone size: -; J gene: TRBJ1-2; CDR3 length: 15; D gene: -; V gene: TRBV6-2/TRBV6-3; CDR3 protein: CASSYSFDTAGGYTF; CDR3 DNA: TGTGCCAGCAGTTACTCCTTCGACACGGCAGGGGGCTACACCTTC
clone size: many; J gene: TRBJ1-4; CDR3 length: 17; D gene: -; V gene: TRBV7-2; CDR3 protein: CASSPTLGASGAEKLFF; CDR3 DNA: TGTGCCAGCAGCCCGACACTAGGCGCATCCGGGGCTGAAAAACTGTTTTTT
clone size: -; J gene: TRBJ2-1; CDR3 length: 15; D gene: TRBD1; V gene: TRBV11-2; CDR3 protein: CASSPGTGVFDEQFF; CDR3 DNA: TGTGCCAGCAGCCCTGGGACAGGAGTATTTGATGAGCAGTTCTTC
clone size: many; J gene: TRBJ2-3; CDR3 length: 17; D gene: TRBD2; V gene: TRBV28; CDR3 protein: CASSFFGTSGFTDTQYF; CDR3 DNA: TGTGCCAGCAGTTTTTTCGGGACTAGCGGATTCACAGATACGCAGTATTTT
clone size: many; J gene: TRBJ1-2; CDR3 length: 13; D gene: TRBD1; V gene: TRBV27; CDR3 protein: CASRRQGTLGYTF; CDR3 DNA: TGTGCCAGCAGACGACAGGGAACCCTTGGCTACACCTTC
clone size: -; J gene: TRBJ1-5; CDR3 length: 12; D gene: -; V gene: TRBV30; CDR3 protein: CAWSANDQPQHF; CDR3 DNA: TGTGCCTGGAGTGCAAATGATCAGCCCCAGCATTTT
clone size: -; J gene: TRBJ1-5; CDR3 length: 17; D gene: -; V gene: TRBV5-8; CDR3 protein: CASSSGRATLTGQPQHF; CDR3 DNA: TGTGCCAGCAGCTCCGGGCGGGCTACTCTAACGGGGCAGCCCCAGCATTTT
clone size: many; J gene: TRBJ2-3; CDR3 length: 17; D gene: -; V gene: TRBV7-6; CDR3 protein: CASSQKGGGPSTDTQYF; CDR3 DNA: TGTGCCAGCAGCCAAAAGGGCGGGGGCCCTAGCACAGATACGCAGTATTTT
clone size: many; J gene: TRBJ1-1; CDR3 length: 12; D gene: -; V gene: TRBV28; CDR3 protein: CATSLGNTEAFF; CDR3 DNA: TGTGCCACCTCCCTGGGGAACACTGAAGCTTTCTTT
clone size: many; J gene: TRBJ2-7; CDR3 length: 13; D gene: -; V gene: TRBV20-1; CDR3 protein: CSARGTGIYEQYF; CDR3 DNA: TGCAGTGCTAGAGGTACAGGGATCTACGAGCAGTACTTC
clone size: -; J gene: TRBJ1-5; CDR3 length: 15; D gene: -; V gene: TRBV19; CDR3 protein: CASTQQDYSNQPQHF; CDR3 DNA: TGTGCCAGTACCCAACAAGATTATAGCAATCAGCCCCAGCATTTT
clone size: many; J gene: TRBJ2-7; CDR3 length: 13; D gene: -; V gene: TRBV12-3/TRBV12-4; CDR3 protein: CASSFGLADEQYF; CDR3 DNA: TGTGCCAGCAGTTTCGGCCTTGCAGACGAGCAGTACTTC
clone size: many; J gene: TRBJ1-1; CDR3 length: 14; D gene: TRBD1; V gene: TRBV5-1; CDR3 protein: CASSTSLDRAEAFF; CDR3 DNA: TGCGCCAGCAGCACGTCCCTTGACAGGGCCGAAGCTTTCTTT
clone size: -; J gene: TRBJ1-1; CDR3 length: 13; D gene: -; V gene: TRBV5-1; CDR3 protein: CASSQGGDLEAFF; CDR3 DNA: TGTGCCAGCAGCCAAGGGGGGGACCTTGAAGCTTTCTTT
clone size: many; J gene: TRBJ1-1; CDR3 length: 13; D gene: -; V gene: TRBV27; CDR3 protein: CASTDGENTEAFF; CDR3 DNA: TGTGCCAGCACCGACGGGGAGAACACTGAAGCTTTCTTT
clone size: many; J gene: TRBJ2-7; CDR3 length: 12; D gene: -; V gene: TRBV6-1; CDR3 protein: CASSDRDYEQYF; CDR3 DNA: TGTGCCAGCAGTGACCGAGACTACGAGCAGTACTTC
clone size: few; J gene: TRBJ2-2; CDR3 length: 14; D gene: TRBD2; V gene: TRBV11-3; CDR3 protein: CASSLPGGTGELFF; CDR3 DNA: TGTGCCAGCAGCTTACCGGGGGGGACCGGGGAGCTGTTTTTT
clone size: few; J gene: TRBJ1-5; CDR3 length: 15; D gene: TRBD1; V gene: TRBV6-5; CDR3 protein: CASSYKTGLSQPQHF; CDR3 DNA: TGTGCCAGCAGTTACAAGACAGGGCTGAGTCAGCCCCAGCATTTT
clone size: few; J gene: TRBJ2-7; CDR3 length: 13; D gene: -; V gene: TRBV5-1; CDR3 protein: CASSPSRVDEQYF; CDR3 DNA: TGCGCCAGCAGCCCCTCCAGGGTTGACGAGCAGTACTTC
clone size: many; J gene: TRBJ1-1; CDR3 length: 16; D gene: -; V gene: TRBV6-2/TRBV6-3; CDR3 protein: CASSYPLGHPNTEAFF; CDR3 DNA: TGTGCCAGCAGTTACCCGTTGGGACACCCGAACACTGAAGCTTTCTTT
clone size: -; J gene: TRBJ2-2; CDR3 length: 14; D gene: -; V gene: TRBV6-2/TRBV6-3; CDR3 protein: CASSIRRGPGELFF; CDR3 DNA: TGTGCCAGCAGCATCCGCAGGGGTCCCGGGGAGCTGTTTTTT
clone size: -; J gene: TRBJ1-1; CDR3 length: 15; D gene: TRBD1; V gene: TRBV18; CDR3 protein: CASSQGQGGSTEAFF; CDR3 DNA: TGTGCCAGCTCCCAGGGACAGGGAGGGAGCACTGAAGCTTTCTTT